This is a list of T cell receptor beta chains from one sample in a study of cytotoxic CD8 clonotypes in ibrutinib-treated CLL. The method was immunoSEQ multiplex PCR; TCRdb's version includes in-frame clones alone and lacks a portion of them. Of about 160,000 clones in the sample, 88% are singletons; the top ten hold approximately 2.9%. Sequencing used PBMCs, obtained at disease progression, from a patient treated with ibrutinib. The receptors stem from a human donor with chronic lymphocytic leukemia. Both conserved end residues are part of each CDR3. Fields, in order: V gene, D gene, J gene, CDR3 protein, CDR3 DNA. A D gene is named only where the DNA matches it firmly.

TRBV4-3,.,TRBJ1-2,CASSQDGQGGRGYTF,TGCGCCAGCAGCCAAGACGGGCAGGGAGGCAGAGGCTACACCTTC
TRBV5-4,.,TRBJ2-5,CASSLELGKETQYF,TGTGCCAGCAGCTTGGAATTGGGGAAAGAGACCCAGTACTTC
TRBV19,.,TRBJ1-5,CASSIDNGHDQPQHF,TGTGCCAGTAGTATCGATAACGGTCACGATCAGCCCCAGCATTTT
TRBV9,TRBD2,TRBJ2-7,CASSVLAGAYEQYF,TGTGCCAGCAGCGTTCTAGCGGGGGCCTACGAGCAGTACTTC
TRBV7-9,.,TRBJ2-5,CASSSKGLTGMVQETQYF,TGTGCCAGCAGCTCGAAGGGGCTGACAGGAATGGTCCAGGAGACCCAGTACTTC
TRBV4-2,TRBD2,TRBJ2-7,CASSPEPPGLAGESPYF,TGTGCCAGCAGCCCGGAACCCCCCGGACTAGCGGGAGAGTCACCGTACTTC
TRBV5-4,.,TRBJ2-7,CASSGGPLGEQYF,TGTGCCAGCAGTGGAGGCCCTTTGGGCGAGCAGTACTTC
TRBV5-6,.,TRBJ2-3,CASSSLSTNTDTQYF,TGTGCCAGCAGCTCGCTATCTACGAACACAGATACGCAGTATTTT
TRBV5-1,.,TRBJ1-2,CASNEGVSYGYTF,TGCGCCAGCAACGAGGGGGTTAGCTATGGCTACACCTTC
TRBV6-5,.,TRBJ1-5,CASSRQASNQPQHF,TGTGCCAGCAGCCGACAGGCTAGCAATCAGCCCCAGCATTTT
TRBV7-9,.,TRBJ2-5,CASSFVETQYF,TGTGCCAGCAGCTTTGTGGAGACCCAGTACTTC
TRBV4-1,TRBD1,TRBJ2-7,CASNEGTGEQYF,TGCGCCAGCAACGAGGGGACAGGCGAGCAGTACTTC
TRBV5-1,TRBD1,TRBJ2-7,CASSTGTGFNEQYF,TGCGCCAGCAGCACCGGGACAGGGTTCAACGAGCAGTACTTC
TRBV15,.,TRBJ1-5,CATSRDWRQPEGAQHF,TGTGCCACCAGCAGAGATTGGCGACAGCCCGAGGGGGCCCAGCATTTT
TRBV9,.,TRBJ1-4,CASSVFGALRIDEKLFF,TGTGCCAGCAGCGTATTCGGGGCTTTAAGGATCGATGAAAAACTGTTTTTT
TRBV5-6,.,TRBJ2-5,CASSLRVGAETQYF,TGTGCCAGCAGCTTGAGGGTGGGCGCAGAGACCCAGTACTTC
TRBV7-2,.,TRBJ1-5,CASSLAGRRNQPQHF,TGTGCCAGCAGCTTAGCTGGACGGCGCAATCAGCCCCAGCATTTT
TRBV6-4,TRBD2,TRBJ2-1,CASSEGSGTSGNEQFF,TGTGCCAGCAGTGAAGGGTCCGGGACTAGCGGGAATGAGCAGTTCTTC
TRBV7-9,.,TRBJ1-2,CASSLFGTLLEGGYTF,TGTGCCAGCAGCTTATTCGGGACACTCCTAGAGGGGGGCTACACCTTC
TRBV19,TRBD2,TRBJ2-3,CASSSTSGRGADTQYF,TGTGCCAGTAGCTCGACTAGCGGGAGGGGCGCAGATACGCAGTATTTT
TRBV10-3,.,TRBJ2-1,CAISESALNEQFF,TGTGCCATCAGTGAGTCGGCCCTCAATGAGCAGTTCTTC
TRBV25-1,.,TRBJ2-5,CASSELAQYF,TGTGCCAGCAGTGAACTGGCCCAGTACTTC